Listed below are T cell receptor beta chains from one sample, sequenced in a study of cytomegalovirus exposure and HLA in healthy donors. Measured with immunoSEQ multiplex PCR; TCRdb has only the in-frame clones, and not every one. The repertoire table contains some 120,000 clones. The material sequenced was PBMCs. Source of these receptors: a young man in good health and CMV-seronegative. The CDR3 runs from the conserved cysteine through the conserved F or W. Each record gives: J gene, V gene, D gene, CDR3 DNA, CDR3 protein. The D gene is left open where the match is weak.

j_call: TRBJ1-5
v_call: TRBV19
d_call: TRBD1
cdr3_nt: TGTGCCAGTAGACCGACAGGGGACCAGCCCCAGCATTTT
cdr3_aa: CASRPTGDQPQHF

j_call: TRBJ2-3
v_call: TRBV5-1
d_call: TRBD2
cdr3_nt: TGCGCCAGCACGAGGGTTAGCGGGAGCACAGATACGCAGTATTTT
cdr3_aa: CASTRVSGSTDTQYF

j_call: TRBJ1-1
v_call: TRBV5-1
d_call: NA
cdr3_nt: TGCGCCAGCAGCCCACCGTCCGGGAGCACTGAAGCTTTCTTT
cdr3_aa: CASSPPSGSTEAFF

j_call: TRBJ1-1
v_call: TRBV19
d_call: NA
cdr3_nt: TGTGCCAGTAGTAGCGCGCCCGGGGATTCTTGGTACACTGAAGCTTTCTTT
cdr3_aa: CASSSAPGDSWYTEAFF

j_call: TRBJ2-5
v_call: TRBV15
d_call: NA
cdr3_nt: TGTGCCACCAGCCGGGGTAACCAAGAGACCCAGTACTTC
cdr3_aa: CATSRGNQETQYF

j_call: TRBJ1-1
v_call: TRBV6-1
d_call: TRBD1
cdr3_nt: TGTGCCAGCAGTGGTCCCGGGACAGGGAGGCTTGGCACTGAAGCTTTCTTT
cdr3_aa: CASSGPGTGRLGTEAFF

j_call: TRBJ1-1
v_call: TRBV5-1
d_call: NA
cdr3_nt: TGCGCCAGCAGCTGGGACGGGAGGAACACTGAAGCTTTCTTT
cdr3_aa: CASSWDGRNTEAFF

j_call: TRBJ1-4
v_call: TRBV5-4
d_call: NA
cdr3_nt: TGTGCCAGCAGCTTGCGGAGTAATGAAAAACTGTTTTTT
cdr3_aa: CASSLRSNEKLFF

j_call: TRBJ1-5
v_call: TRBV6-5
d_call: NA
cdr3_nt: TGTGCCAGCAGTTCCAGCGCGATTAGCAATCAGCCCCAGCATTTT
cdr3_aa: CASSSSAISNQPQHF

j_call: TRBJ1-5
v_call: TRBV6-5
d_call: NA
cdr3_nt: TGTGCCAGCAGTTACGGGGGGGTCAACCAGCCCCAGCATTTT
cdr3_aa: CASSYGGVNQPQHF

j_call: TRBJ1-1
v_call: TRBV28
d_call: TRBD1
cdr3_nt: TGTGCCAGCAGTCCAACGACAGGGGTGAACACTGAAGCTTTCTTT
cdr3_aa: CASSPTTGVNTEAFF

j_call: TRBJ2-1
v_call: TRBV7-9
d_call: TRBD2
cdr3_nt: TGTGCCAGCAGGGAAGGAGCGGGAGTAGGCGATGAGCAGTTCTTC
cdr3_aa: CASREGAGVGDEQFF

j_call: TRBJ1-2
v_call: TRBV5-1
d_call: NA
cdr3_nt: TGCGCCAGCAGCTTGGCCCGGGGAACGGGCTATGGCTACACCTTC
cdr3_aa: CASSLARGTGYGYTF

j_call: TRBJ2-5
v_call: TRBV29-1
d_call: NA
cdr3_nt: TGCAGCTCGGGAACCCCGCAAGAGACCCAGTACTTC
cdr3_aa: CSSGTPQETQYF